Given below is one TCR beta chain in context. These data originate in a study of blood T cell repertoires in COVID-19. Study information: T cells, B-cell-depleted T cells, or PBMCs provided the cDNA or gDNA that served as material.

Per the germline V gene, CDR1 is SQVTM and CDR2 is ANQGSEA. V was cut by 8 bases and J by 4 bases, with 12 bases left in between. This CDR3 is 12 amino acids long. Sequencing used immunoSEQ multiplex PCR; TCRdb keeps in-frame clones, though not all of them. The table includes around 100,000 clones, around 87% detected once. The chain links TRBV29-1 to TRBJ2-4, with a weak D call TRBD1 (6 bases). The material sequenced was peripheral blood. This receptor was identified in a human donor in a cohort sampled during active COVID-19. In DNA form, the CDR3 reads TGCAGCACCCGAGGGACAAAAAACATTCAGTACTTC. As protein: CSTRGTKNIQYF.